Described below is a single TCR beta chain sequence and its context. Its antigen is not identified. These data come from a study of cytomegalovirus exposure and HLA in healthy donors. Turning to the study itself: Genetic ancestry analysis placed over 75% of the roughly 400 donors that were genotyped in the Caucasian-associated cluster.

The CDR3 contains 13 residues. Trimming pared 3 bases from V and 7 bases from J, leaving 10 bases between. The V gene's germline CDR1 is MGHRA and CDR2 YSYEKL. General study findings and limits: Links to common viral pathogens appeared, in a later analysis, for several of the most significant clusters.

PCR involved 60 Vbeta and 13 Jbeta primers. Repertoires were generated with immunoSEQ multiplex PCR, while TCRdb's copy carries only in-frame clones and drops some. The table includes roughly 190,000 clones, around 82% detected once. The chain joins TRBV4-1 to TRBJ1-3, with a tentative D call TRBD1 (5 bases). The receptor comes from a woman aged 25 to 45 in good health and CMV-seropositive. What was sequenced was PBMCs. The CDR3 region is CASSQHPGNTIYF. CDR3 sequence (DNA): TGCGCCAGCAGCCAGCACCCAGGGAACACCATATATTTT.